Listed below are T cell receptor beta chains from one sample, sequenced in a study of regulatory T cells in long-lasting Graves disease. TCRdb used MiXCR to reprocess the multiplex PCR reads, holding one entry per CDR3 protein. In the table there are approximately 400,000 distinct CDR3 sequences, about 15% of which are singletons. The same data also contributed to another study, on T cells in Graves' hyperthyroidism and ophthalmopathy.

The input for sequencing was peripheral blood mononuclear cells (PBMCs), taken at new diagnosis, from a patient treated with antithyroid drugs. These receptors originate from a woman under 40 with Graves disease. Each CDR3 is given with its conserved first and last residue. D genes are given only for firm matches. Not every row has a clone size; where given, it reads once, few, many or a size class.

v_gene	j_gene	d_gene	abundance	CDR3nt	CDR3aa
TRBV30	TRBJ2-1	NA	NA	TGTGCCTGGACCACAACTAGATACAATGAGCAGTTCTTC	CAWTTTRYNEQFF
TRBV2	TRBJ2-1	NA	many	TGTGCCAGCACCCCAAGGGACTCTAGGGGAGCGTACAATGAGCAGTTCTTC	CASTPRDSRGAYNEQFF
TRBV27	TRBJ2-1	TRBD1	NA	TGTGCCAGCAGTTTAAAGGCGACAGGGGTCAGCAATGAGCAGTTCTTC	CASSLKATGVSNEQFF
TRBV7-2	TRBJ2-2	TRBD2	NA	TGTGCCAGCAGCCAAGATGTTTATAGCGGGAGGAACACCGGGGAGCTGCTTTTT	CASSQDVYSGRNTGELLF
TRBV11-2	TRBJ2-7	NA	many	TGTGCCAGCAGCTTACAGGGTCACTCTATGATCTACGAGCAGTACTTC	CASSLQGHSMIYEQYF
TRBV6-5	TRBJ2-7	TRBD2	once	TGTGCCAGCAGTTACGGGACGCGGGAGTCTAAACTCGAGCAGTACTTC	CASSYGTRESKLEQYF
TRBV6-1	TRBJ1-2	NA	many	TGTGCCAGCAGACAGCGCTGGACCTCAGCTAACTATGGCTACACCTTC	CASRQRWTSANYGYTF
TRBV5-1	TRBJ1-1	TRBD1	NA	TGCGCCAGCAGCATAGGGACAGGGGTTATGAACACTGAAGCTTTCTTT	CASSIGTGVMNTEAFF
TRBV12-3/TRBV12-4	TRBJ2-2	NA	NA	TGTGCCAGCAGCTTTCCGGAGAACACCGGGGAGCTGTTTTTT	CASSFPENTGELFF
TRBV15	TRBJ1-5	NA	NA	TGTGCCACCAGCACCAGGAGCAATCAGCCCCAGCATTTT	CATSTRSNQPQHF
TRBV20-1	TRBJ1-5	NA	many	TGCAGTGCTAGAGACAGCTACACTAATCAGCCCCAGCATTTT	CSARDSYTNQPQHF
TRBV18	TRBJ1-1	NA	many	TGTGCCAGCTCACCATTGGTGGGACAAGAAGCTTTCTTT	CASSPLVGQEAFF
TRBV6-5	TRBJ2-7	TRBD1	many	TGTGCCAGCAGTTACTCGCTGGACAGGCGCTACGAGCAGTACTTC	CASSYSLDRRYEQYF
TRBV20-1	TRBJ2-6	NA	many	TGCAGTGCTGGCCGACTACCACCTGGGGCCAACGTCCTGACTTTC	CSAGRLPPGANVLTF
TRBV12-3/TRBV12-4	TRBJ1-3	NA	many	TGTGCCAGCAGTTTTGTGGGGGGCTCGGGCACCATATATTTT	CASSFVGGSGTIYF
TRBV5-1	TRBJ1-4	TRBD1	many	TGCGCCAGCAGCGGGGGGCGAAAGGGGGCACGGTCAACTAATGAAAAACTGTTTTTT	CASSGGRKGARSTNEKLFF
TRBV27	TRBJ2-1	NA	NA	TGTGCCAGCAGTTTTACTAGTAGCCTCTACAATGAGCAGTTCTTC	CASSFTSSLYNEQFF
TRBV15	TRBJ2-7	TRBD2	NA	TGTGCCGTGCGACTAGCGGGCACCTACGAGCAGTACTTC	CAVRLAGTYEQYF
TRBV2	TRBJ2-1	TRBD2	few	TGTGCCAGCAGTGCAGAGCGGGATAATGAGCAGTTCTTC	CASSAERDNEQFF
TRBV6-5	TRBJ2-7	TRBD2	many	TGTGCCAGCAGTTACACGGCGGGAGCAAACGAGCAGTACTTC	CASSYTAGANEQYF
TRBV7-8	TRBJ2-1	TRBD2	few	TGTGCCAGCAGTTTGCTGCGGGAGGGCCTGGGCTACAATGAGCAGTTCTTC	CASSLLREGLGYNEQFF
TRBV7-2	TRBJ2-5	NA	many	TGTGCCAGCAGCCGCGTTGGCGGGCAAGAGACCCAGTACTTC	CASSRVGGQETQYF
TRBV14	TRBJ1-2	NA	many	TGTGCCAGCAGCCAAGTTCGGACTAACTATGGCTACACCTTC	CASSQVRTNYGYTF
TRBV7-9	TRBJ1-2	NA	NA	TGTGCCAGCACCTCGTGGGTCCTCGGACAGAATTCTGGTGGCTACACCTTC	CASTSWVLGQNSGGYTF
TRBV10-3	TRBJ1-5	NA	NA	TGTGCCACCGCACAACAGGACGGGAAGCCCCAGCATTTT	CATAQQDGKPQHF
TRBV12-3/TRBV12-4	TRBJ2-3	NA	many	TGTGCCAGCAGCCCAAAGCGGGCTAGCACAGATACGCAGTATTTT	CASSPKRASTDTQYF
TRBV10-3	TRBJ1-5	TRBD1	NA	TGTGCCATCAGAGGACAGGCCGACGGCAATCAGCCCCAGCATTTT	CAIRGQADGNQPQHF
TRBV7-9	TRBJ2-1	NA	few	TGTGCCAGCTTAGCAGGGGGAGGCTCCTACAATGAGCAGTTCTTC	CASLAGGGSYNEQFF
TRBV5-6	TRBJ1-4	TRBD1	few	TGTGCCAGCAGCTTGGGTACAGGGGTGCCGCCGGATGAAAAACTGTTTTTT	CASSLGTGVPPDEKLFF
TRBV7-3	TRBJ2-1	TRBD2	few	TGTGCCAGCAGCTCACCATCACCGGGACTAGCGGGAGGGAGTTTCCATGAGCAGTTCTTC	CASSSPSPGLAGGSFHEQFF
TRBV2	TRBJ2-5	NA	NA	TGTGCCAGCAGTGGGGTCGCGCAAGAGACCCAGTACTTC	CASSGVAQETQYF
TRBV11-2	TRBJ2-7	NA	many	TGTGCCAGCAGCCCCCTCGGCTTCTACGAGCAGTACTTC	CASSPLGFYEQYF
TRBV28	TRBJ2-3	TRBD1	NA	TGTGCCAGCAGCTGGGTCGGGACAGGGGCGCGGTGGCGGGATGGGGATACGCAGTATTTT	CASSWVGTGARWRDGDTQYF
TRBV2	TRBJ1-2	NA	many	TGTGCCAGCAGTGAAGAAGGGCGGAACTATGGCTACACCTTC	CASSEEGRNYGYTF
TRBV12-3/TRBV12-4	TRBJ2-1	TRBD2	many	TGTGCCAGCAGGAAAACGACTAGCGGGATTTACAATGAGCAGTTCTTC	CASRKTTSGIYNEQFF
TRBV19	TRBJ1-1	NA	NA	TGTGCCAGTATCACCGTCCGGGGAAAGAACACTGAAGCTTTCTTT	CASITVRGKNTEAFF
TRBV27	TRBJ2-1	NA	NA	TGTGCCAGCAGTTTTAGGGGGTTTGAGCAGTTCTTC	CASSFRGFEQFF